This TCR beta chain was found in a study of T-cell memory formation after mild COVID-19. The CDR3 length is 13 residues. V was shortened by 6 bases and J by 7 bases, with 16 bases between the two germline ends. This clonotype showed up many times. Each CDR3 protein gets one entry after TCRdb re-called the 5' RACE reads with MiXCR. The data contain fewer than 650,000 distinct CDR3 sequences, about a fifth of them singletons. The gene calls are TRBV12-3 or TRBV12-4 and TRBJ2-7; maybe TRBD2 (7 bases). The sequenced sample was PBMCs or a T cell subset sorted from them (not recorded which). The source is an adult woman who had mild COVID-19 (a few samples of this study predate the infection). Cell type and time point are not known. CDR3 loop: CASSPKQGGEQYF. The CDR3 DNA reads as TGTGCCAGCAGCCCTAAACAGGGAGGGGAGCAGTACTTC.